The 25 T cell receptor beta chains below all came from one sample that was sequenced in a study of blood T cell repertoires in COVID-19 (dated by TCRdb to the early 2020s). Library prep was done by the immunoSEQ multiplex PCR assay. In TCRdb, the immuneACCESS table is reduced to in-frame sequences with V and J assigned. These tables do not hold every clone; where another copy was compared, an unresolved V gene accounts for under half, and the others remain unexplained. The sample table records fewer than 200,000 clones; more than 80% of these occur just once. Roughly 7% of the sample goes to the ten largest clones. The sequenced sample consisted of peripheral blood. All receptors derive from a human donor in a cohort sampled during active COVID-19.

J is TRBJ2-3 and V is TRBV5-6; D may be TRBD2 (6 bases). V was shortened by 2 bases and J by 1 base, with 11 bases between the two germline ends. The CDR3 is 15 amino acids. The V gene's germline CDR1 is SGHDT and CDR2 YYEEEE. The chain's CDR3 is CASSFGSGGTDTQYF. The CDR3 nucleotides read TGTGCCAGCAGCTTTGGTTCGGGGGGCACAGATACGCAGTATTTT.

The chain carries TRBV25-1 and TRBJ1-6, with TRBD1 identical over 7 bases. Per germline, CDR1 MGHDK and CDR2 SYGVNS. CDR3 length: 16 residues. Losses at the gene ends were 4 bases for V and 7 bases for J; bases not matched to a gene: 10. CDR3 bases: TGTGCCAGCAGTGCCCCCCGACAGGGACGGAATTCACCCCTCCACTTT. This translates into CASSAPRQGRNSPLHF. Complete variable domain (other parts from reference TRBV25-1 and TRBJ1-6): EADIYQTPRYLVIGTGKKITLECSQTMGHDKMYWYQQDPGMELHLIHYSYGVNSTEKGDLSSESTVSRIRTEHFPLTLESARPSHTSQYLCASSAPRQGRNSPLHFGNGTRLTVT.

J is TRBJ2-5 and V is TRBV15; maybe TRBD1 (5 bases). The assigned J gene may be wrong: the sequence end matches TRBJ2-7 better. The CDR3 consists of 15 residues. The germline gives CDR1 LNHNV, CDR2 YYDKDF (reference sequence). This CDR3 is CATSREGALGDEQYF. The DNA of the CDR3 is TGTGCCACCAGCAGAGAAGGGGCCTTAGGAGACGAGCAGTACTTC.

This clone was seen only once. The chain joins TRBV5-4 to TRBJ1-2, with 7 nucleotides matching TRBD1. This CDR3 region has 15 residues. J gave up 5 bases and V 5 bases, and 12 bases lay outside the gene matches. Germline CDR1 reads SGHNT; CDR2 reads YYREEE (reference sequence). The CDR3 loop is CASRPMDRSSYGYTF. DNA of the CDR3: TGTGCCAGCAGACCCATGGACAGGAGCTCATATGGCTACACCTTC.

The chain employs TRBV7-8 and TRBJ1-2; D call uncertain. V lost 1 base, J lost 4 bases, and 4 bases lay in between. The CDR3 is made up of 12 amino acids. Germline CDR1 reads SGHVS; CDR2 reads FQNEAQ. CDR3 sequence (DNA): TGTGCCAGCAGCTTAGGGAGCTATGGCTACACCTTC. Its protein is CASSLGSYGYTF.

The V gene is TRBV3-1 (or the pseudogene TRBV3-2), the J gene TRBJ1-4, with no clear D. V was trimmed by 4 bases and J by 0 bases, leaving 9 bases between them. The CDR3 is 15 residues long. Germline V lookup: CDR1 LGHDT, CDR2 YNNKEL (reference sequence). CDR3 sequence: CASSPIRATNEKLFF. As DNA, the CDR3 is TGTGCCAGCAGCCCGATACGGGCAACTAATGAAAAACTGTTTTTT.

CDR3 in amino acids: CASSPLAGVNTGELFF. The CDR3 DNA sequence: TGTGCCAGCTCGCCTCTCGCAGGGGTCAACACCGGGGAGCTGTTTTTT. This chain joins TRBV18 and TRBJ2-2; D possibly corresponds to TRBD1 (6 bases). The CDR3 runs 16 residues. Trimming took 6 bases from V and 2 from J, leaving 16 bases between them. CDR1 is KGHSH, CDR2 LQKENI, per germline.

This chain uses TRBV7-8 with TRBJ2-7; the match to TRBD1 covers 9 bases. The CDR3 sequence is 14 residues long. J lost 5 bases, V lost 3 bases, and 5 bases had no gene match. Germline values: CDR1 SGHVS, CDR2 FQNEAQ. This CDR3 is CASSFWTGAHEQYF. For the CDR3, the DNA is TGTGCCAGCAGCTTTTGGACAGGGGCCCACGAGCAGTACTTC.

The V call is TRBV14, the J call TRBJ2-7, with D hard to call. From germline, CDR1 is SGHDN and CDR2 FVKESK. This CDR3 is built from 13 residues. Trimming pared 2 bases from V and 2 bases from J, leaving 7 bases between. CDR3 in amino acids: CASSQIGPYEQYF. The CDR3 coding sequence is TGTGCCAGCAGCCAAATTGGGCCCTACGAGCAGTACTTC.

V usage is TRBV15 and J usage is TRBJ2-7; D might be TRBD2 (7 bases). V lost 11 bases to trimming and J lost 3 bases, with 17 bases between them. Germline V gene data show CDR1 as LNHNV and CDR2 as YYDKDF (reference sequence). The CDR3 spans 13 residues. CDR3 sequence: CAAGGGEYYEQYF. DNA for the CDR3: TGTGCCGCCGGAGGGGGGGAATACTACGAGCAGTACTTC.

This clone was counted once. This rearrangement joins TRBV2 to TRBJ2-7, with 7 bases aligning to TRBD1. The V gene's germline CDR1 is SNHLY and CDR2 FYNNEI. With V trimmed by 4 bases and J by 2 bases, 14 bases remained unmatched. This CDR3 contains 17 residues. The CDR3 DNA reads as TGTGCCAGCAGTGCAAACAGGGGCCTCAAACTAACCTACGAGCAGTACTTC. As protein: CASSANRGLKLTYEQYF.

The chain couples TRBV21-1 to TRBJ1-1; TRBD1 was called by the table and not checked on the DNA. TRBV21-1 is classified as a pseudogene. This CDR3 region has 13 residues. The CDR3 spells CASSKEGNPEAFF. The DNA for the CDR3 is TGTGCCAGCAGCAAAGAGGGGAACCCTGAAGCTTTCTTT.

This chain uses TRBV19 with TRBJ1-5; the D gene is possibly TRBD1 (6 bases). The germline gives CDR1 LNHDA, CDR2 SQIVND (reference sequence). Trimming shortened V by 4 bases and J by 5 bases, and 18 bases separated the two germline ends. The CDR3 contains 16 residues. This chain's CDR3 is CASSKRTDRYDQPQHF. CDR3 coding DNA: TGTGCCAGTAGTAAGAGGACAGATCGCTATGATCAGCCCCAGCATTTT.

This chain links TRBV6-1 with TRBJ2-2, with a tentative D call TRBD1 (6 bases). The CDR3 loop spans 17 amino acids. The V and J ends lost 4 bases and 2 bases respectively, with 17 bases between them. The V gene's germline CDR1 is MNHNS and CDR2 SASEGT. The CDR3 nucleotides read TGTGCCAGCAGTGGTCTGCCGGGACATATTAACACCGGGGAGCTGTTTTTT. As protein: CASSGLPGHINTGELFF.

The chain employs TRBV9 and TRBJ2-1; D is possibly TRBD1 (6 bases). Deletions cut 4 bases from V and 10 bases from J, with 24 bases between. Germline assignment: CDR1 SGDLS and CDR2 YYNGEE. The CDR3 has 16 residues. The CDR3 DNA is TGTGCCAGCAGCACTCTAAGGGGTGGAGTGGGGGCCGAGCAGTTCTTC. The encoded protein is CASSTLRGGVGAEQFF.

The rearrangement joins TRBV4-1 to TRBJ2-1; 10 bases are shared with TRBD2. Germline CDR1 and CDR2: MGHRA and YSYEKL. After removal of 6 bases from V and 5 bases from J, the junction contained 7 bases not matched to a gene. The CDR3 has 15 residues. The chain's CDR3 is CASSSSGGLDNEQFF. The CDR3 DNA reads TGCGCCAGCAGTTCTAGCGGGGGCTTGGACAATGAGCAGTTCTTC.

V and J are TRBV3-1 (or the pseudogene TRBV3-2) and TRBJ2-7; 9 bases are shared with TRBD1. CDR3 length equals 15 residues. CDR1 and CDR2 (germline): LGHDT, YNNKEL (reference sequence). With 4 bases clipped from V and 2 bases from J, the junction kept 6 bases outside the gene matches. In DNA, the CDR3 is TGTGCCAGCAGCCTCGGGACAGGGCAGGCCTACGAGCAGTACTTC. Protein product: CASSLGTGQAYEQYF.

This rearrangement joins TRBV6-5 to TRBJ2-5; 8 bases line up with TRBD2. Germline V gene lookup returns CDR1 MNHEY and CDR2 SVGAGI. The CDR3 loop spans 15 amino acids. The ends lost 6 bases at V and 3 bases at J; junction bases unmatched: 9. CDR3 residues: CASRTHSGGEETQYF. The DNA of the CDR3 is TGTGCCAGCAGGACGCACTCGGGGGGGGAAGAGACCCAGTACTTC.

The chain has TRBV6-5 and TRBJ1-1, with 8 bases aligning to TRBD1. The CDR3 is made up of 14 amino acids. Germline V gene lookup returns CDR1 MNHEY and CDR2 SVGAGI. V lost 3 bases to trimming and J lost 8 bases; unmatched junction nucleotides: 8. The CDR3, as DNA: TGTGCCAGCAGTTATGACAGGGGCCTAACGGAAGCTTTCTTT. Translated: CASSYDRGLTEAFF.

The chain has TRBV5-1 and TRBJ2-5; 11 nucleotides agree with TRBD1. Trimming cost V 2 bases and J 6 bases; bases outside gene matches: 6. CDR3 length: 15 amino acids. The germline CDR1 and CDR2 sequences are SGHRS and YFSETQ. DNA for the CDR3: TGCGCCAGCAGCTTCCGGGACAGGGGGAGGAAGACCCAGTACTTC. Protein: CASSFRDRGRKTQYF.

The chain employs TRBV6-5 and TRBJ2-5, with D possibly being TRBD1 (6 bases). V lost 6 bases and J lost 4, with 12 bases in between. This CDR3 region has 13 residues. Germline CDR1 reads MNHEY; CDR2 reads SVGAGI. The CDR3 DNA follows: TGTGCCAGCAGACCCCAGGGGTCAGAGACCCAGTACTTC. As protein: CASRPQGSETQYF.

This clone has only one observation. The chain carries TRBV4-1 and TRBJ2-1; 9 bases align to TRBD2. Germline V gives CDR1 MGHRA, CDR2 YSYEKL. CDR3 size: 16 residues. Unmatched junction bases numbered 0, after V lost 0 bases and J lost 0 bases. The CDR3 protein is CASSQDSGSSYNEQFF. CDR3 bases: TGCGCCAGCAGCCAAGATAGCGGGAGCTCCTACAATGAGCAGTTCTTC.

This clone was detected once. DNA for the CDR3: TGCAGCGTTGTGGGGGGACAGGGAAAACTGTTTTTT. Its protein is CSVVGGQGKLFF. The chain links TRBV29-1 to TRBJ1-4, with TRBD1 matching over 9 bases. This CDR3 is built from 12 residues. V lost 4 bases and J lost 10; bases outside the gene matches: 4. Germline assignment: CDR1 SQVTM and CDR2 ANQGSEA.

This sequence joins TRBV6-5 and TRBJ1-5; D is uncertain. Germline V CDR1 and CDR2: MNHEY, SVGAGI. The ends were cut back, 11 bases at V and 2 bases at J, with 16 bases in the middle. The CDR3 loop spans 14 amino acids. CDR3 coding DNA: TGTGCCTGCGAACGTAGAGTAGGCAATCAGCCCCAGCATTTT. This codes for CACERRVGNQPQHF.

The V call is TRBV15, the J call TRBJ1-2; 7 positions agree with TRBD1. Germline assignment: CDR1 LNHNV and CDR2 YYDKDF (reference sequence). CDR3 length equals 14 residues. J lost 8 bases, V lost 3 bases, and 9 bases had no gene match. The CDR3 region is CATSSRQGSVGYTF. In DNA, the CDR3 is TGTGCCACCAGCAGCCGACAGGGTAGCGTGGGCTACACCTTC.